This TCR beta chain was identified in a study of response to subunit inactivated influenza vaccine. The germline gives CDR1 MNHEY, CDR2 SVGEGT. V lost 0 bases and J 1 base, leaving 7 bases between the germline ends. The length of the CDR3 is 15 residues. Points from the study as a whole: That few new T cells are recruited by each seasonal influenza vaccination was the authors' suggestion.

MiXCR was run by TCRdb on the RT-PCR reads, yielding one entry per CDR3 protein. This sample yields some 600,000 distinct CDR3 sequences, of which around 15% are seen a single time; 6% to 9.5% belongs to the top ten. This clonotype was observed a handful of times. Its antigen remains unknown. The sequences come from PBMCs from blood, collected less than 15 days before vaccination. The chain joins TRBV6-2 or TRBV6-3 to TRBJ1-5; D gene unclear. This clonotype was sampled from a man aged 50 to 59 who received an inactivated influenza vaccine. The CDR3 DNA reads TGTGCCAGCAGTTACTCAGGAGGAAGCAATCAGCCCCAGCATTTT. Translated, it gives CASSYSGGSNQPQHF.